These 30 T cell receptor beta chains were sequenced from one sample in a study of glioma-infiltrating T cells after dendritic cell vaccination. TCRdb's table, derived via immunoSEQ multiplex PCR, lists solely in-frame clones and lacks some. The sample contains 75,000 to 100,000 clones, about four fifths of which appear only once. The source was blood, collected before dendritic cell vaccination. These receptors were collected from a human donor with glioblastoma.

V is TRBV5-5 and J is TRBJ1-1, with D uncertain. V was trimmed by 2 bases and J by 0 bases, leaving 5 bases between them. The CDR3 length is 13 residues. CDR1 and CDR2 from the germline V gene are SGHKS and YYEKEE (reference sequence). The CDR3: CASSFSMNTEAFF. For the CDR3, the DNA is TGTGCCAGCAGCTTCAGTATGAACACTGAAGCTTTCTTT.

V gene TRBV30 combines with J gene TRBJ1-1, with D uncertain. V was pared by 2 bases and J by 4 bases, with 11 bases between. CDR3 length equals 13 residues. Germline values: CDR1 GTSNPN, CDR2 SVGIG (reference sequence). CDR3 protein: CAWSITVSTEAFF. CDR3 nucleotides: TGTGCCTGGAGTATTACAGTGAGCACTGAAGCTTTCTTT. Combining the CDR3 with reference TRBV30 and TRBJ1-1 gives the whole variable domain SQTIHQWPATLVQPVGSPLSLECTVEGTSNPNLYWYRQAAGRGLQLLFYSVGIGQISSEVPQNLSASRPQDRQFILSSKKLLLSDSGFYLCAWSITVSTEAFFGQGTRLTVV.

The genes are TRBV19 and TRBJ1-1; no clear D gene. The ends were cut back, 0 bases at V and 5 bases at J, with 19 bases in the middle. The germline gives CDR1 LNHDA, CDR2 SQIVND (reference sequence). There are 17 residues in the CDR3. The CDR3, as DNA: TGTGCCAGTAGTATAGATACGACCTGGGGAGAAAGGACTGAAGCTTTCTTT. This codes for CASSIDTTWGERTEAFF.

This chain uses TRBV21-1 with TRBJ2-2; TRBD1, as called in the table, went unchecked against the DNA. TRBV21-1 is labeled a pseudogene. CDR3 length equals 14 residues. CDR3 sequence (DNA): TGTGCCAGCCGCGACAGGGTCGGCACCGGGGAGCTGTTTTTT. As protein: CASRDRVGTGELFF.

The rearrangement links TRBV18 to TRBJ2-2, with D possibly TRBD1 on 6 matching bases. V lost 1 base and J lost 4, with 19 bases in between. This CDR3 region has 18 residues. Germline CDR1 KGHSH, CDR2 LQKENI. The CDR3 here is CASSPLKTGVRGTGELFF. CDR3 coding DNA: TGTGCCAGCTCACCACTGAAAACAGGCGTCAGGGGCACCGGGGAGCTGTTTTTT.

V gene TRBV29-1 combines with J gene TRBJ2-5; 9 nucleotides align to TRBD2. Germline V gene sequence: CDR1 SQVTM, CDR2 ANQGSEA. J lost 5 bases, V lost 7 bases, and 11 bases had no gene match. The CDR3 consists of 14 residues. The CDR3: CSAAMGLAGETQYF. As DNA, the CDR3 is TGCAGCGCGGCTATGGGACTAGCCGGGGAGACCCAGTACTTC.

The chain combines TRBV30 with TRBJ1-2; 8 bases map to TRBD1. Trimming at V came to 5 bases and at J to 4 bases, leaving 15 bases not matched to a gene. The germline V gene has CDR1 GTSNPN and CDR2 SVGIG (reference sequence). The CDR3 covers 16 residues. CDR3 DNA: TGTGCCTGGGCGGGGACAGGAGGAAAATCATTCTATGGCTACACCTTC. The encoded protein is CAWAGTGGKSFYGYTF. The full variable domain, its missing parts supplied by reference TRBV30 and TRBJ1-2, is SQTIHQWPATLVQPVGSPLSLECTVEGTSNPNLYWYRQAAGRGLQLLFYSVGIGQISSEVPQNLSASRPQDRQFILSSKKLLLSDSGFYLCAWAGTGGKSFYGYTFGSGTRLTVV.

This clone was recorded at least ten times. J is TRBJ2-1 and V is TRBV2; 11 nucleotides agree with TRBD2. V trimming: 6 bases; J trimming: 5 bases; junction bases outside the gene matches: 3. Germline assignment: CDR1 SNHLY and CDR2 FYNNEI. The CDR3 is 14 residues long. The CDR3 nucleotides are TGTGCCAGCAGGAGACTAGCGGGGAACAATGAGCAGTTCTTC. It encodes CASRRLAGNNEQFF.

This clone came up once. DNA for the CDR3: TGTGCCAGCAGCGTAATCCCAGGGGACCTGCTAGCCAAAAACATTCAGTACTTC. Translation: CASSVIPGDLLAKNIQYF. The chain couples TRBV9 to TRBJ2-4; a possible D gene is TRBD1 (6 bases). V lost 1 base, J lost 0 bases, and 17 bases lay in between. CDR3 length equals 18 residues. From germline, CDR1 is SGDLS and CDR2 YYNGEE.

This chain joins TRBV7-9 and TRBJ2-7; 11 bases align to TRBD1. The CDR3 length is 15 residues. Trimming took 7 bases from V and 5 from J; bases not matched to a gene: 10. Germline CDR1 is SEHNR and CDR2 is FQNEAQ (reference sequence). CDR3 DNA: TGTGCCAGCACCTCCGCCGGGACAGGGGGGCACGAGCAGTACTTC. This translates into CASTSAGTGGHEQYF. The variable domain in full, with the rest retrieved from reference TRBV7-9 and TRBJ2-7, is DTGVSQNPRHKITKRGQNVTFRCDPISEHNRLYWYRQTLGQGPEFLTYFQNEAQLEKSRLLSDRFSAERPKGSFSTLEIQRTEQGDSAMYLCASTSAGTGGHEQYFGPGTRLTVT.

V and J are TRBV5-5 and TRBJ2-7; D possibly corresponds to TRBD1 (6 bases). This CDR3 has 14 residues. The ends were cut back, 5 bases at V and 3 bases at J, with 15 bases in the middle. Germline CDR1 and CDR2: SGHKS and YYEKEE (reference sequence). The CDR3 sequence is CASRLQGTLYEQYF. The DNA of the CDR3 is TGTGCCAGCAGACTCCAGGGGACCCTCTACGAGCAGTACTTC.

This clone appeared a few times. The V call is TRBV2, the J call TRBJ2-7; 8 nucleotides match TRBD1. Looked up from germline, CDR1 is SNHLY and CDR2 is FYNNEI. J gave up 6 bases and V 4 bases, and 8 bases lay outside the gene matches. This CDR3 comprises 14 residues. The CDR3 protein is CASSAQDRAFEQYF. The DNA of the CDR3 is TGTGCCAGCAGTGCACAGGACAGGGCTTTCGAGCAGTACTTC.

J is TRBJ1-1 and V is TRBV5-6; no clear D. Looked up from germline, CDR1 is SGHDT and CDR2 is YYEEEE. V lost 0 bases, J lost 5 bases, and 14 bases lay in between. The CDR3 spans 15 residues. CDR3 in amino acids: CASSLGILGGTEAFF. The CDR3 DNA reads TGTGCCAGCAGCTTGGGGATCCTTGGAGGGACTGAAGCTTTCTTT.

The V call is TRBV5-1, the J call TRBJ2-7; TRBD1 agrees at 8 bases. This CDR3 spans 16 amino acids. The germline CDR1 and CDR2 sequences are SGHRS and YFSETQ. The V gene end was trimmed by 0 bases and the J gene end by 0 bases; junction bases not matched to a gene: 5. The CDR3: CASSLAPGQDSYEQYF. Here the CDR3 DNA reads TGCGCCAGCAGCTTGGCCCCGGGACAGGACTCCTACGAGCAGTACTTC.

This CDR3 is CASSLAPWNTEAFF. In DNA form, the CDR3 reads TGTGCCAGCAGTCTGGCTCCTTGGAACACTGAAGCTTTCTTT. The chain recombines TRBV2 with TRBJ1-1; D call uncertain. Germline V gene lookup returns CDR1 SNHLY and CDR2 FYNNEI. V was clipped by 5 bases and J by 1 base, with 11 bases between them. The CDR3 runs to 14 residues.

This clone was counted a single time. The chain employs TRBV15 and TRBJ2-7; weak D call: TRBD2 (7 bases). Germline assignment: CDR1 LNHNV and CDR2 YYDKDF (reference sequence). The CDR3 loop spans 14 amino acids. Trimming stripped 4 bases from V and 3 bases from J, with 13 bases between. The CDR3 DNA reads TGTGCCACCAGCAATGGGGGGGGGCGCTACGAGCAGTACTTC. This codes for CATSNGGGRYEQYF.

For this clone: Because the CDR3's place on the DNA is in doubt, the DNA is left out and the CDR3 is given as listed by TCRdb. The CDR3 protein is CASSTSWGGRVQQYF. This chain connects TRBV28 to TRBJ2-7; the table assigns TRBD2, which was not confirmed against the DNA. Including both end residues, the CDR3 is 15 amino acids long. In germline, CDR1 is MDHEN, CDR2 SYDVKM.

This clone was seen many times. This chain uses TRBV18 with TRBJ1-1; 10 bases are shared with TRBD1. With V trimmed by 3 bases and J by 3 bases, 10 bases remained unmatched. Germline CDR1 and CDR2: KGHSH and LQKENI. The CDR3 has 17 amino acids. The CDR3 here is CASSPLTGGDSHTEAFF. The CDR3 DNA sequence: TGTGCCAGCTCACCCCTGACAGGGGGCGATTCGCACACTGAAGCTTTCTTT.

The table lists this clone with a count of one. The chain couples TRBV18 to TRBJ2-2; TRBD2 is a possible D gene (5 bases). CDR3 length: 15 residues. CDR1 and CDR2 from the germline V gene are KGHSH and LQKENI. V was trimmed by 2 bases and J by 7 bases, leaving 14 bases between them. Written as DNA, the CDR3 is TGTGCCAGCTCACCAACGGGAAAGGCGAGCGGGGAGCTGTTTTTT. Protein product: CASSPTGKASGELFF.

The chain recombines TRBV6-6 with TRBJ1-2, with 9 bases identical to TRBD1. This CDR3 has 16 residues. Germline V gene sequence: CDR1 MNHNY, CDR2 SVGAGI (reference sequence). V gave up 10 bases and J gave up 6 bases; unmatched junction bases: 18. As DNA, the CDR3 is TGTGCCACCACCGGGACAGGGAGGATGAGGGGGCATGGCTACACCTTC. This encodes CATTGTGRMRGHGYTF.

The chain couples TRBV6-4 to TRBJ2-3; D is unclear. CDR1 MRHNA and CDR2 SNTAGT come from the germline V gene. The germline V and J ends were trimmed by 3 bases and 2 bases, with 12 bases remaining between them. The CDR3 loop spans 15 amino acids. The CDR3 DNA is TGTGCCAGCAGTGAAGGCAGATACTACACAGATACGCAGTATTTT. Protein product: CASSEGRYYTDTQYF.

The gene calls are TRBV6-5 and TRBJ2-7; weak D call: TRBD2 (5 bases). The CDR3 runs to 15 residues. Germline V gives CDR1 MNHEY, CDR2 SVGAGI. V was clipped by 0 bases and J by 3 bases, with 12 bases between them. CDR3 residues: CASSYSPRGYYEQYF. The DNA for the CDR3 is TGTGCCAGCAGTTACTCTCCCCGGGGTTACTACGAGCAGTACTTC.

The chain is built from TRBV5-6 and TRBJ1-1; tentative D call: TRBD1 (6 bases). This CDR3 contains 16 residues. Germline lookup yields CDR1 SGHDT and CDR2 YYEEEE. The ends were cut back, 4 bases at V and 3 bases at J, with 19 bases in the middle. In nucleotides, the CDR3 is TGTGCCAGCAGCCCCGGCAAGGGGGTGTGGGACACTGAAGCTTTCTTT. Translated: CASSPGKGVWDTEAFF.

The rearrangement links TRBV6-1 to TRBJ2-2; a weak D match, TRBD1 (5 bases). CDR3 length equals 15 residues. The V end was cut by 2 bases, the J end by 4 bases, with 11 bases between. From germline, CDR1 is MNHNS and CDR2 SASEGT. This CDR3 is CASSEFWGGTGELFF. The CDR3 bases are TGTGCCAGCAGTGAATTTTGGGGCGGCACCGGGGAGCTGTTTTTT.

V and J are TRBV2 and TRBJ2-1; D not resolved. The CDR3 contains 15 residues. Per germline, CDR1 SNHLY and CDR2 FYNNEI. V lost 6 bases and J 4 bases, leaving 16 bases between the germline ends. The CDR3 region has the DNA TGTGCCAGCAGGGAGCCGACCCCCTTTTACAATGAGCAGTTCTTC. This sequence encodes CASREPTPFYNEQFF.

The V gene is TRBV2, the J gene TRBJ1-1; D is undetermined. Germline CDR1 reads SNHLY; CDR2 reads FYNNEI. The CDR3 is 14 amino acids. V was pared by 2 bases and J by 0 bases, with 7 bases between. CDR3 in amino acids: CASSERVLNTEAFF. Here the CDR3 DNA reads TGTGCCAGCAGTGAACGGGTTCTGAACACTGAAGCTTTCTTT.

This clone showed up just once. Other DNA sequences within the sample encode an identical CDR3. The gene calls are TRBV27 and TRBJ2-7, with D perhaps TRBD1 (5 bases). The V gene's germline CDR1 is MNHEY and CDR2 SMNVEV (reference sequence). The CDR3 sequence is 14 residues long. Trimming took 0 bases from V and 1 from J, leaving 7 bases between them. The CDR3 DNA sequence: TGTGCCAGCAGTTTATCCAGACAGTCCTACGAGCAGTACTTC. It yields the protein CASSLSRQSYEQYF.

V and J are TRBV2 and TRBJ2-7, with 7 bases that match TRBD2. The CDR3 covers 14 residues. Trimming removed 4 bases from V and 12 bases from J; junction bases left unmatched: 15. Germline loops: CDR1 SNHLY, CDR2 FYNNEI. Written as DNA, the CDR3 is TGTGCCAGCAGTGGGGGAGGGGCCTGGACCGGGGGGTACTTC. Amino acids: CASSGGGAWTGGYF.

Comment on this clone: The identical CDR3 is also encoded by other nucleotide sequences in the sample. The chain uses TRBV7-3 and TRBJ2-1; the D gene is possibly TRBD1 (6 bases). Per the germline V gene, CDR1 is SGHTA and CDR2 is FQGTGA. With 5 bases removed from V and 5 bases from J, the gap between germline ends came to 10 bases. The CDR3 totals 13 residues. DNA of the CDR3: TGTGCCAGCAGCCTAGGGACAAACAATGAGCAGTTCTTC. Its translation: CASSLGTNNEQFF.

The V call is TRBV4-1, the J call TRBJ2-3; 12 bases are a match to TRBD2. Germline V gene lookup returns CDR1 MGHRA and CDR2 YSYEKL. The CDR3 consists of 19 residues. With 0 bases clipped from V and 2 bases from J, the junction kept 9 bases outside the gene matches. The CDR3 is CASSQDFASGGAYTDTQYF. The CDR3 DNA is TGCGCCAGCAGCCAAGATTTTGCTAGCGGGGGGGCTTACACAGATACGCAGTATTTT.